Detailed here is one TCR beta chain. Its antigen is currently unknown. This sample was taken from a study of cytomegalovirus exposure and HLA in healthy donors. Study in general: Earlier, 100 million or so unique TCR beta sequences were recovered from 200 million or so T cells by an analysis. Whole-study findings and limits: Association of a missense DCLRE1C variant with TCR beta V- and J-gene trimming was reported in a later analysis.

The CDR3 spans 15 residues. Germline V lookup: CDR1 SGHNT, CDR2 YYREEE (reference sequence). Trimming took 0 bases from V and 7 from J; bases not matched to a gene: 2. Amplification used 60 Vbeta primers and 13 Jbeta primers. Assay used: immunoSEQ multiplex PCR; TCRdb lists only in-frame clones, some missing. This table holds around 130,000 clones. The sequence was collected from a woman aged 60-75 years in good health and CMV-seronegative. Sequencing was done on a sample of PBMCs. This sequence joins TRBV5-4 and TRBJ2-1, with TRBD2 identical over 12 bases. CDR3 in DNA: TGTGCCAGCAGCTTGGGAGGGACTAGCGGGAATGAGCAGTTCTTC. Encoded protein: CASSLGGTSGNEQFF. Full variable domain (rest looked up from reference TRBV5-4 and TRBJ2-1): ETGVTQSPTHLIKTRGQQVTLRCSSQSGHNTVSWYQQALGQGPQFIFQYYREEENGRGNFPPRFSGLQFPNYSSELNVNALELDDSALYLCASSLGGTSGNEQFFGPGTRLTVL.